The next 22 T cell receptor beta chains were all read from a single sample in a study of blood T cell repertoires in COVID-19. Only in-frame clones appear in the TCRdb table, and some are missing; sequencing was by immunoSEQ multiplex PCR. This sample has around 170,000 clones, with less than 85% found just once. Sequenced: PBMCs or T cells enriched from blood (not recorded which). The receptors shown here come from a man aged 50 or older who had recovered from COVID-19.

The chain has TRBV10-1 and TRBJ1-2; D might be TRBD1 (6 bases). This CDR3 spans 19 amino acids. The V and J ends lost 4 bases and 2 bases respectively, with 26 bases between them. Per the germline V gene, CDR1 is WNHNN and CDR2 is SYGVQD (reference sequence). In DNA, the CDR3 is TGCGCCAGCAGTGGACCTCTCACTACGACGGGACATAAAAACTATGGCTACACCTTC. Translated: CASSGPLTTTGHKNYGYTF.

The V and J genes are TRBV7-9 and TRBJ1-4, with TRBD1 matching over 10 bases. The length of the CDR3 is 14 residues. Germline V gene sequence: CDR1 SEHNR, CDR2 FQNEAQ (reference sequence). The V gene end was trimmed by 5 bases and the J gene end by 8 bases; junction bases not matched to a gene: 5. The CDR3: CASSLPGQGEKLFF. The DNA of the CDR3 is TGTGCCAGCAGCCTTCCGGGACAGGGGGAAAAACTGTTTTTT.

The chain links TRBV18 to TRBJ2-7, with 9 nucleotides matching TRBD1. V lost 5 bases and J lost 1; bases outside the gene matches: 9. The V gene's germline CDR1 is KGHSH and CDR2 LQKENI. The CDR3 is 16 amino acids. CDR3 in DNA: TGTGCCAGCTCAGCTGGACCCGGGACAGGGTCCTACGAGCAGTACTTC. Protein: CASSAGPGTGSYEQYF.

V is TRBV10-3 and J is TRBJ1-4; maybe TRBD1 (5 bases). V lost 6 bases, J lost 8 bases, and 16 bases lay in between. CDR1 ENHRY and CDR2 SYGVKD come from the germline V gene. CDR3 length: 14 residues. The CDR3 region is CAISETGTSEKLFF. CDR3 bases: TGTGCCATCAGCGAGACCGGGACTTCGGAAAAACTGTTTTTT.

The chain uses TRBV19 and TRBJ1-2, with D perhaps TRBD1 (6 bases). In germline, CDR1 is LNHDA, CDR2 SQIVND (reference sequence). The ends were cut back, 3 bases at V and 2 bases at J, with 16 bases in the middle. The length of the CDR3 is 16 residues. The CDR3 spells CASSMRVGGLNYGYTF. The CDR3 DNA sequence: TGTGCCAGTAGTATGAGGGTTGGGGGCCTAAACTATGGCTACACCTTC. Full variable domain (missing parts from reference TRBV19 and TRBJ1-2): DGGITQSPKYLFRKEGQNVTLSCEQNLNHDAMYWYRQDPGQGLRLIYYSQIVNDFQKGDIAEGYSVSREKKESFPLTVTSAQKNPTAFYLCASSMRVGGLNYGYTFGSGTRLTVV.

V is TRBV6-5 and J is TRBJ2-7, with 9 bases fitting TRBD2. Germline V gene lookup returns CDR1 MNHEY and CDR2 SVGAGI. CDR3 size: 14 residues. V shed 0 bases and J 6 bases; nucleotides not matched to a gene: 3. In nucleotides, the CDR3 is TGTGCCAGCAGTTACTCTATTAGCGGGGGCGAGCAGTACTTC. Translating gives CASSYSISGGEQYF.

J is TRBJ2-4 and V is TRBV28; no clear D gene. The CDR3 sequence is 12 residues long. V dropped 1 base and J dropped 7 bases, with 5 bases sitting between them. Germline loops: CDR1 MDHEN, CDR2 SYDVKM. CDR3 sequence (DNA): TGTGCCAGCAGTTTATTGGGCAACATTCAGTACTTC. This codes for CASSLLGNIQYF.

The J gene is TRBJ1-2, the V gene TRBV28, with 7 bases fitting TRBD1. The CDR3 has 16 amino acids. V was clipped by 7 bases and J by 2 bases; unmatched bases: 13. Germline V lookup: CDR1 MDHEN, CDR2 SYDVKM. The CDR3 nucleotides read TGTGCCAGCACAAAAGGGGGCGGGGTCCAGAACTATGGCTACACCTTC. Its translation is CASTKGGGVQNYGYTF.

The rearrangement uses TRBV28 and TRBJ1-1; 8 bases fit TRBD1. There are 18 residues in the CDR3. Germline CDR1 reads MDHEN; CDR2 reads SYDVKM. The V segment lost 5 bases and the J segment 4 bases; nucleotides outside the gene matches: 18. CDR3 sequence reads: CASSSPAAGGYGGTEAFF. CDR3 sequence (DNA): TGTGCCAGCAGTAGCCCTGCGGCAGGGGGCTATGGTGGCACTGAAGCTTTCTTT. Filled out from reference TRBV28 and TRBJ1-1, the complete variable domain reads DVKVTQSSRYLVKRTGEKVFLECVQDMDHENMFWYRQDPGLGLRLIYFSYDVKMKEKGDIPEGYSVSREKKERFSLILESASTNQTSMYLCASSSPAAGGYGGTEAFFGQGTRLTVV.

The rearrangement links TRBV5-4 to TRBJ1-2; D remains unclear. The V gene lost 2 bases and the J gene lost 2 bases, with 13 bases spanning the gap. The CDR3 is 15 residues long. The germline CDR1 and CDR2 sequences are SGHNT and YYREEE (reference sequence). The chain's CDR3 is CASSFGREGNYGYTF. In DNA form, the CDR3 reads TGTGCCAGCAGCTTCGGGCGGGAGGGCAACTATGGCTACACCTTC.

The J gene is TRBJ1-2, the V gene TRBV7-2, with D tentatively TRBD1 (6 bases). Deletions cut 1 base from V and 5 bases from J, with 11 bases between. CDR3 length equals 14 residues. Germline V CDR1 and CDR2: SGHTA, FQGNSA. Here the CDR3 reads CASSLGDIPYGYTF. CDR3 sequence (DNA): TGTGCCAGCAGCTTAGGGGACATTCCGTATGGCTACACCTTC.

CDR3 region: CASSLDFNEQFF. The CDR3 nucleotides read TGTGCCAGCAGTTTGGACTTTAATGAGCAGTTCTTC. The V call is TRBV12-3 or TRBV12-4, the J call TRBJ2-1; weak D call: TRBD2 (5 bases). The germline V and J ends were trimmed by 3 bases and 7 bases, with 7 bases remaining between them. CDR3 length: 12 amino acids.

This rearrangement joins TRBV27 to TRBJ1-6, with 9 bases lining up with TRBD1. This CDR3 comprises 16 residues. Trimming at V came to 4 bases and at J to 10 bases, leaving 11 bases not matched to a gene. Germline loops: CDR1 MNHEY, CDR2 SMNVEV (reference sequence). The CDR3 coding sequence is TGTGCCAGCAGTTCCTCAAGGACAGGGGCCGGGTCACCCCTCCACTTT. Its translation is CASSSSRTGAGSPLHF.

The chain is built from TRBV5-6 and TRBJ1-5; no firm D call. Trimming took off 5 bases at V and 0 bases at J, with 15 bases between the two ends. The CDR3 has 16 amino acids. Germline CDR1 is SGHDT and CDR2 is YYEEEE. The CDR3 DNA follows: TGTGCCAGCAGTCGGAGGGCAGAATATAGCAATCAGCCCCAGCATTTT. Its translation: CASSRRAEYSNQPQHF.

The gene calls are TRBV5-4 and TRBJ1-3, with 7 bases lining up with TRBD1. The CDR3 is made up of 14 amino acids. V was pared by 4 bases and J by 2 bases, with 3 bases of the junction left unmatched. Germline CDR1 reads SGHNT; CDR2 reads YYREEE (reference sequence). The CDR3 bases are TGTGCCAGCAGCCCGGGGACAGCTGGAAACACCATATATTTT. The encoded protein is CASSPGTAGNTIYF. The variable domain in full, with the rest retrieved from reference TRBV5-4 and TRBJ1-3, is ETGVTQSPTHLIKTRGQQVTLRCSSQSGHNTVSWYQQALGQGPQFIFQYYREEENGRGNFPPRFSGLQFPNYSSELNVNALELDDSALYLCASSPGTAGNTIYFGEGSWLTVV.

This sequence joins TRBV6-5 and TRBJ1-6; a weak D match, TRBD1 (6 bases). V dropped 6 bases and J dropped 6 bases, with 12 bases sitting between them. Germline lookup yields CDR1 MNHEY and CDR2 SVGAGI. This CDR3 is 14 amino acids long. CDR3 region: CASRPDSTNSPLHF. The CDR3 nucleotides are TGTGCCAGCAGGCCGGACAGTACTAATTCACCCCTCCACTTT.

This clone was seen only a few times. The V and J genes are TRBV6-1 and TRBJ2-1; 7 bases agree with TRBD1. The CDR3 contains 14 residues. Germline CDR1 MNHNS, CDR2 SASEGT. J lost 3 bases, V lost 2 bases, and 1 base had no gene match. This chain's CDR3 is CASSERDSYNEQFF. The CDR3 nucleotides read TGTGCCAGCAGTGAACGGGACAGCTACAATGAGCAGTTCTTC.

The CDR3: CSVSDRARAFF. In nucleotides, the CDR3 is TGCAGCGTTTCCGACAGGGCCCGAGCTTTCTTT. The chain couples TRBV29-1 to TRBJ1-1; 7 bases are a match to TRBD1. Germline CDR1 and CDR2: SQVTM and ANQGSEA. Unmatched junction bases numbered 7, after V lost 5 bases and J lost 10 bases. This CDR3 region has 11 residues.

The V call is TRBV4-1, the J call TRBJ2-7; tentative D call: TRBD2 (5 bases). The germline gives CDR1 MGHRA, CDR2 YSYEKL. Trimming removed 2 bases from V and 2 bases from J, with 25 bases in between. This CDR3 has 19 residues. The CDR3 spells CASSQRSGQPGYNAYEQYF. CDR3 DNA: TGCGCCAGCAGCCAAAGGTCAGGCCAGCCGGGATATAACGCCTACGAGCAGTACTTC.

The rearrangement links TRBV19 to TRBJ1-1; the D is unclear. CDR1 is LNHDA and CDR2 is SQIVND in the germline V gene (reference sequence). The germline V and J ends were trimmed by 1 base and 4 bases, with 10 bases remaining between them. This CDR3 contains 14 residues. CDR3 nucleotide sequence: TGTGCCAGTAGTATAGCTCGGGGTTTCACTGAAGCTTTCTTT. As protein: CASSIARGFTEAFF.

The chain is built from TRBV18 and TRBJ2-3; possibly TRBD2 for D (5 bases). V lost 6 bases and J 1 base, leaving 14 bases between the germline ends. Germline CDR1 is KGHSH and CDR2 is LQKENI. This CDR3 has 15 amino acids. Here the CDR3 DNA reads TGTGCCAGCTCGGACCAGAGGGATGGCACAGATACGCAGTATTTT. Its translation: CASSDQRDGTDTQYF.

This chain links TRBV10-3 with TRBJ2-7, with 8 bases identical to TRBD2. Trimming took 4 bases from V and 2 from J; bases not matched to a gene: 4. Germline CDR1 ENHRY, CDR2 SYGVKD. The CDR3 spans 14 residues. Written as DNA, the CDR3 is TGTGCCATCAGTGTACTAGCGGACGCCTACGAGCAGTACTTC. It translates to CAISVLADAYEQYF.